This T cell receptor beta chain was captured in a study of spatial heterogeneity in lung cancer. Described time point: blood at routine non-recurrence follow-up after resection. This clonotype was picked up many times. One entry per CDR3 protein results from TCRdb running MiXCR on the 5' RACE reads. The sample carries roughly 38,000 distinct CDR3 sequences, about 10% recorded once. The V end lost 10 bases, the J end lost 2 bases, and 18 bases lay between the germline ends. CDR1 is MDHEN, CDR2 SYDVKM, per germline. This CDR3 comprises 15 residues. The TCR originated in a female donor with early-stage non-small cell lung cancer. The starting material was PBMCs, obtained at follow-up. The V gene is TRBV28, the J gene TRBJ1-3, with D perhaps TRBD1 (6 bases). CDR3 residues: CATSLTGLAGNTIYF. The CDR3, as DNA: TGTGCCACCTCCCTGACAGGTTTAGCTGGAAACACCATATATTTT.